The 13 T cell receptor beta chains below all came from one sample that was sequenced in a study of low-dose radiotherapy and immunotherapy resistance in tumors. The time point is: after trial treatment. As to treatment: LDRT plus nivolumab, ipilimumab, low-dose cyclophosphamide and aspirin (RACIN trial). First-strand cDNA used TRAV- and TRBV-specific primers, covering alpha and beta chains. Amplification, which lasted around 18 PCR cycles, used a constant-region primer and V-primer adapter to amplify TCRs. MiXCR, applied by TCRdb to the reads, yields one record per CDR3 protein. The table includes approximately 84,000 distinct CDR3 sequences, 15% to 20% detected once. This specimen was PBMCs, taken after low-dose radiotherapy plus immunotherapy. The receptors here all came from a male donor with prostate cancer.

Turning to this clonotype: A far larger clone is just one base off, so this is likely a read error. In nucleotides, the CDR3 is TGTGCCAGCAGCTTGGGGAGAGGGGGAGAGACCCAGTTCTTC. Encoded protein: CASSLGRGGETQFF. The chain couples TRBV5-4 to TRBJ2-1, with D perhaps TRBD1 (6 bases). CDR3 length: 14 amino acids. Germline CDR1 SGHNT, CDR2 YYREEE (reference sequence). Trimming left V 0 bases short and J 13 bases short, with 17 bases between.

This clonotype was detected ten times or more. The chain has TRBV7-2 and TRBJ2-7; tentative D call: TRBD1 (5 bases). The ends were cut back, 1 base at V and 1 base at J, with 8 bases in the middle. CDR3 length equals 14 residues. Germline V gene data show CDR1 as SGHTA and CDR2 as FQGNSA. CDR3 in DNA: TGTGCCAGCAGCTTAGGCCCAGGGTCCTACGAGCAGTACTTC. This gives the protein CASSLGPGSYEQYF.

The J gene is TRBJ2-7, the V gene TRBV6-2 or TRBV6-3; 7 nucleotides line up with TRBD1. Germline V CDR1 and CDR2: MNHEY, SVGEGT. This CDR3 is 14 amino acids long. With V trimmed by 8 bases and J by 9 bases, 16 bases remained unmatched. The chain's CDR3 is CASLDGTDLWGQYF. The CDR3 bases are TGTGCCAGCCTCGACGGGACAGATCTTTGGGGGCAGTACTTC.

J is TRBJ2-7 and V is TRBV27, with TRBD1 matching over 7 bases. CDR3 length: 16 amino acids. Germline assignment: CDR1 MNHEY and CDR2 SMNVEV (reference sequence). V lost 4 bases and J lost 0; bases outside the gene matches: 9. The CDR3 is CASSYKPGQHSYEQYF. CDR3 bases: TGTGCCAGCAGTTACAAGCCGGGACAGCACTCCTACGAGCAGTACTTC.

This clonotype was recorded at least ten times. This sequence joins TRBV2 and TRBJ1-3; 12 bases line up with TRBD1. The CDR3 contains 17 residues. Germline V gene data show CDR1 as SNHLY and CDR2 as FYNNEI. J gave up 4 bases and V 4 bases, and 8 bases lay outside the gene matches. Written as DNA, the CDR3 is TGTGCCAGCAGTGCGGGACAGGGGGCGCCCGGCGGAAACACCATATATTTT. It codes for CASSAGQGAPGGNTIYF.

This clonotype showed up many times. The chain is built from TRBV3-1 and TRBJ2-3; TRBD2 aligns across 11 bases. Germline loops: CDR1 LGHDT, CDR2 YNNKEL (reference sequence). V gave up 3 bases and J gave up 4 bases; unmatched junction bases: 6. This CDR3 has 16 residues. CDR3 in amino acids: CASSHMGLADPDTQYF. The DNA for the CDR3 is TGTGCCAGCAGCCACATGGGACTAGCGGACCCAGATACGCAGTATTTT.

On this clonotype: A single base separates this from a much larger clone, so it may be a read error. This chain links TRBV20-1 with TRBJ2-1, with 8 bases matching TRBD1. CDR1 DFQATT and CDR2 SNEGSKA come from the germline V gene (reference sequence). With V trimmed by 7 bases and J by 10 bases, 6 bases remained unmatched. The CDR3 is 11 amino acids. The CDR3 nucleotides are TGCAGTGTCATGGACAGGGACGAGCAGTTCTTC. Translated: CSVMDRDEQFF.

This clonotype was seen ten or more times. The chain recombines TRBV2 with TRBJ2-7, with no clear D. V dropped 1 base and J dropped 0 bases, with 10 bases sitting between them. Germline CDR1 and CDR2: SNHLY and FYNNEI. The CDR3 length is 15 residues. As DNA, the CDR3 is TGTGCCAGCAGTGAAGGGTCTCCCGTCTCCTACGAGCAGTACTTC. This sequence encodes CASSEGSPVSYEQYF.

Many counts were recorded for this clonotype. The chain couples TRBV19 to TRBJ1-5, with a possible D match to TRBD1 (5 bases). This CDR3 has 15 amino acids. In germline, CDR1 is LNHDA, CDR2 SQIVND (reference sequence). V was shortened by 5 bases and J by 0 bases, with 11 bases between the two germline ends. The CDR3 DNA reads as TGTGCCAGTAGTTCAACAGGTTATAGCAATCAGCCCCAGCATTTT. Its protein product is CASSSTGYSNQPQHF.

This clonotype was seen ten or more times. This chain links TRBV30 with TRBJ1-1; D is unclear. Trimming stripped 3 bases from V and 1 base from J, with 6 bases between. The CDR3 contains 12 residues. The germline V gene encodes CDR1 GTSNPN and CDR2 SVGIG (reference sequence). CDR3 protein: CAWRGRNTEAFF. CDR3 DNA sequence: TGTGCCTGGAGGGGTCGGAACACTGAAGCTTTCTTT.

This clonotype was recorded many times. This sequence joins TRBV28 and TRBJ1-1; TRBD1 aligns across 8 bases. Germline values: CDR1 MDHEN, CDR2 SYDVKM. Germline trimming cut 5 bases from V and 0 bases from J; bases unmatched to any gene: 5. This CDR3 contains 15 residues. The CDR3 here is CASSPEDRVNTEAFF. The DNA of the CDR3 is TGTGCCAGCAGTCCCGAGGACAGGGTGAACACTGAAGCTTTCTTT.

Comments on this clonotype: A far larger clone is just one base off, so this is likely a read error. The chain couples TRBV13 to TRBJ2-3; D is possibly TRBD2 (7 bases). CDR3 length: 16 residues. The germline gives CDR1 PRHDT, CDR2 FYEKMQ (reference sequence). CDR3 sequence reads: CASSLWGWGGQDTKYF. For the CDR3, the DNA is TGTGCCAGCAGCTTGTGGGGGTGGGGGGGCCAAGATACGAAGTATTTT.

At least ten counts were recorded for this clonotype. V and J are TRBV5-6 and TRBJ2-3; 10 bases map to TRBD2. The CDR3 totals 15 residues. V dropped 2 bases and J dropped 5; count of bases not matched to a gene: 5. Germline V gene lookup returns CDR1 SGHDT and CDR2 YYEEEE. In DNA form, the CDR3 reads TGTGCCAGCAGCTTTTGGACTAGCGGAAGAGATACGCAGTATTTT. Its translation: CASSFWTSGRDTQYF.